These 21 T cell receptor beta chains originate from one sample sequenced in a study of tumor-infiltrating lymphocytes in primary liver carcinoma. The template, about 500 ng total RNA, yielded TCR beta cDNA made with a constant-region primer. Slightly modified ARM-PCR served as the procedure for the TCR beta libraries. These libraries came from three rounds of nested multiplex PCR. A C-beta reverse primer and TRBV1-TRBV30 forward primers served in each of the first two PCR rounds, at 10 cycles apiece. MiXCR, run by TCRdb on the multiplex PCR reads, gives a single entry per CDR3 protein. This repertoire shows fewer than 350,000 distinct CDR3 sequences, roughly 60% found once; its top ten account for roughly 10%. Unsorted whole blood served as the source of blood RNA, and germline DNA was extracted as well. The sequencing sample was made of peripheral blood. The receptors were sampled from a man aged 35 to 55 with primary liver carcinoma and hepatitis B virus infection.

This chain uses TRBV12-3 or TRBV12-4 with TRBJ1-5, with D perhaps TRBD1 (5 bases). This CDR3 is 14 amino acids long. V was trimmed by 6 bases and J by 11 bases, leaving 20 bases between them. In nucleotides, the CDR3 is TGTGCCAGCAGCAATCCAACAGGTCAAGGGACCCAGCATTTT. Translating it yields CASSNPTGQGTQHF.

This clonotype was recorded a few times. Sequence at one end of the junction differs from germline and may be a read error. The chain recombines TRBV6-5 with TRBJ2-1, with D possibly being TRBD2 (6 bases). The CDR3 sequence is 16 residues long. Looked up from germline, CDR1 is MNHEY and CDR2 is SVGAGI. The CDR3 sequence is CASSYGGTLLYNGQFF. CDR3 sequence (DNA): TGTGCCAGCAGTTACGGAGGGACGTTACTCTACAATGGGCAGTTCTTC.

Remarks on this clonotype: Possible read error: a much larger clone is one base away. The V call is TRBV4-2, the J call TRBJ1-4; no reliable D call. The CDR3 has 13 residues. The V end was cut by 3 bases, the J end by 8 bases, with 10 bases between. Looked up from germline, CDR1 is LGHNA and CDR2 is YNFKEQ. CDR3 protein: CASSQSGQEKLFF. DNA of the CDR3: TGTGCCAGCAGCCAGTCGGGTCAGGAAAAACTGTTTTTT.

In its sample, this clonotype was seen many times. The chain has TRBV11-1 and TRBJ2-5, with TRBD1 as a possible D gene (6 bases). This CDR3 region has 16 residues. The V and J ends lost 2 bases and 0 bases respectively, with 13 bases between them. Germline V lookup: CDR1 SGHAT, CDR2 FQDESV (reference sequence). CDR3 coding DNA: TGTGCCAGCAGCTTAAGACAGGCCCTGTACCAAGAGACCCAGTACTTC. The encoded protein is CASSLRQALYQETQYF.

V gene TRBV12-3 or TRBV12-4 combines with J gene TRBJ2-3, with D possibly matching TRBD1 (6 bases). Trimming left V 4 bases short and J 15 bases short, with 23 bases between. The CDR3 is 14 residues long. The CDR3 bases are TGTGCCAGCAGTTCAGGGGACCTCACAGATACGCGATATTTT. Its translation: CASSSGDLTDTRYF.

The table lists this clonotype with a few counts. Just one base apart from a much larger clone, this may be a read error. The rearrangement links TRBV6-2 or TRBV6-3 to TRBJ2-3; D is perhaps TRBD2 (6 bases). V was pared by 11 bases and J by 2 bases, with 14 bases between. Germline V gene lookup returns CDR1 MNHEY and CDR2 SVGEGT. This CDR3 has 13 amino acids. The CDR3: CAARDSPTDTQYF. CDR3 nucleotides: TGTGCCGCCCGGGACTCCCCCACAGATACGCAGTATTTT.

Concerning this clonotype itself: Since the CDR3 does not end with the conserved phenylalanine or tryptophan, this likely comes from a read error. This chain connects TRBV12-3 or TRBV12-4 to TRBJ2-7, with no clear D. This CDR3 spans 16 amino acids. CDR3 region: CTSSLNSGQIPYEQYL. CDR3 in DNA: TGTACCAGCAGTTTAAATTCTGGGCAGATTCCCTACGAGCAGTACTTG.

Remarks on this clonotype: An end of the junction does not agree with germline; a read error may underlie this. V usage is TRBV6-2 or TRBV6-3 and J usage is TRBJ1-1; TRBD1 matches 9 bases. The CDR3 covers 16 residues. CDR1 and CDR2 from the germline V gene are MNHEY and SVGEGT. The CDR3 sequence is CASSYETGGLSTETFF. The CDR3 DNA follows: TGTGCCAGCAGTTACGAGACAGGGGGTTTGAGCACTGAAACTTTCTTT.

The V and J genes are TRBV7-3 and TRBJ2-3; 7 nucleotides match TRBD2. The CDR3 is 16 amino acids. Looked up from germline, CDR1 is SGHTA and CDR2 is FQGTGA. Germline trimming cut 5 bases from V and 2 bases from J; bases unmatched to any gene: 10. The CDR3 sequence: CASSPLASGFTDTQYF. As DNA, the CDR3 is TGTGCCAGCAGCCCGCTGGCTAGCGGATTCACAGATACGCAGTATTTT. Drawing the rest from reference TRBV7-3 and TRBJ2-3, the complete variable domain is GAGVSQTPSNKVTEKGKYVELRCDPISGHTALYWYRQSLGQGPEFLIYFQGTGAADDSGLPNDRFFAVRPEGSVSTLKIQRTERGDSAVYLCASSPLASGFTDTQYFGPGTRLTVL.

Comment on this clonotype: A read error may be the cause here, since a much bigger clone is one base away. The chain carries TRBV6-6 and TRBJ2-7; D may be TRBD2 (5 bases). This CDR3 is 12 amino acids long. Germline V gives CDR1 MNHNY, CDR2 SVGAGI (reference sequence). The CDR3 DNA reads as TGTGTCATCGCGACTATTCCCTACGAGCAGTACTTC. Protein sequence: CVIATIPYEQYF.

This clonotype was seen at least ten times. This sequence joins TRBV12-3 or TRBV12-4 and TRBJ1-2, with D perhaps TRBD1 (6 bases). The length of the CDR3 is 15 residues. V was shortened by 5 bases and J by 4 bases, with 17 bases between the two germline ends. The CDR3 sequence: CASSPQGLGAYGYTF. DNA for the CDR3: TGTGCCAGCAGTCCCCAGGGGTTGGGGGCCTATGGCTACACCTTC.

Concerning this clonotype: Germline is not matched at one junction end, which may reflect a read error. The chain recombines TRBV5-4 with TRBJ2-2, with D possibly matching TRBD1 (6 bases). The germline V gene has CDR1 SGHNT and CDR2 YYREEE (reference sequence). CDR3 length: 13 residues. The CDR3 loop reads CARSGGQTGELFF. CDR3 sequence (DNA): TGTGCCCGCAGCGGTGGACAGACCGGGGAGCTGTTTTTT. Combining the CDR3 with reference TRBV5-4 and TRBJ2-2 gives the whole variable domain ETGVTQSPTHLIKTRGQQVTLRCSSQSGHNTVSWYQQALGQGPQFIFQYYREEENGRGNFPPRFSGLQFPNYSSELNVNALELDDSALYLCARSGGQTGELFFGEGSRLTVL.

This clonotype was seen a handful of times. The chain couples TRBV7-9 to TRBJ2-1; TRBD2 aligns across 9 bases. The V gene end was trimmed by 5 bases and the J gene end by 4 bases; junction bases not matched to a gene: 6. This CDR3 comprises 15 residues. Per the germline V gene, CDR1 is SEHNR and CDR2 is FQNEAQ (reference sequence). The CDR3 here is CASSPRGGVYNEQFF. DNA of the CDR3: TGTGCCAGCAGCCCGCGGGGGGGGGTATACAATGAGCAGTTCTTC.

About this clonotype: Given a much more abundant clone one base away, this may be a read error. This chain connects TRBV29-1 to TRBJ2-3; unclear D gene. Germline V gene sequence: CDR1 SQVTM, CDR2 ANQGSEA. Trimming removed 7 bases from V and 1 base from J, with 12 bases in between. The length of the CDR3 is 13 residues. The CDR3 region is CSAQDGGTDTQYF. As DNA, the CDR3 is TGCAGCGCTCAGGATGGAGGCACAGATACGCAGTATTTT.

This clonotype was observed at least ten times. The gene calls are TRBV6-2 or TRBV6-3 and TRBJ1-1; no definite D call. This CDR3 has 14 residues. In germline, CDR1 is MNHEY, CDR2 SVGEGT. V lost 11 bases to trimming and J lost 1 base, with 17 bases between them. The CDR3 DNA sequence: TGTGCCGCAGAGAGCGAGCGATCGAACACTGAAGCTTTCTTT. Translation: CAAESERSNTEAFF.

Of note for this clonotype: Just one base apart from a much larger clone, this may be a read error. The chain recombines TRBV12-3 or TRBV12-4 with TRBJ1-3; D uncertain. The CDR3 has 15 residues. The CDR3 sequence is CASSFQRAERNIIYF. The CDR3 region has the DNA TGTGCCAGCAGTTTCCAGAGGGCGGAGAGAAACATCATATATTTT.

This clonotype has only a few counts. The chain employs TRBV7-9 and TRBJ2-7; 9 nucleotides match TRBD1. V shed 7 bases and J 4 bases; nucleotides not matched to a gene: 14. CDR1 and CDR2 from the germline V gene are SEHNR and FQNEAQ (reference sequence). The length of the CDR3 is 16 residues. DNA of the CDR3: TGTGCCAGCACCAAGGTTCCGGGACAGGGAGGGTACGAGCAGTACTTC. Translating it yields CASTKVPGQGGYEQYF.

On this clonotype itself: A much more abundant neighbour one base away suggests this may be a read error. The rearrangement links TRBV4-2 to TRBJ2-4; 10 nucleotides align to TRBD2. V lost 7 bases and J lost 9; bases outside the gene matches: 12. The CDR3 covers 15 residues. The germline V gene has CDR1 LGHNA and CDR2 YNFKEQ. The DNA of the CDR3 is TGTGCCAGCACCCGGGGGCTAGCGGGAGATCTCATTCAGTACTTC. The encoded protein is CASTRGLAGDLIQYF.

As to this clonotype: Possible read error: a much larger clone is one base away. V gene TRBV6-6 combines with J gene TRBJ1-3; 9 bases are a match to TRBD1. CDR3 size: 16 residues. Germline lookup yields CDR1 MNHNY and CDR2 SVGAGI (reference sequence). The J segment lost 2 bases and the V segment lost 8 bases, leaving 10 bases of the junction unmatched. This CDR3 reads CASCRTTGGTGNTIYF. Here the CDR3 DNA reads TGTGCCAGCTGCAGAACAACAGGGGGCACTGGAAACACCATATATTTT.

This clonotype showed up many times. As DNA, the CDR3 is TGTGCCAGCAGTCGACAGGGAAGGTTATTCACGGAGGCTTTCTTT. It yields the protein CASSRQGRLFTEAFF. The chain employs TRBV6-5 and TRBJ1-1; 7 bases agree with TRBD1. CDR3 size: 15 residues. Germline V gives CDR1 MNHEY, CDR2 SVGAGI. J lost 11 bases, V lost 5 bases, and 17 bases had no gene match.

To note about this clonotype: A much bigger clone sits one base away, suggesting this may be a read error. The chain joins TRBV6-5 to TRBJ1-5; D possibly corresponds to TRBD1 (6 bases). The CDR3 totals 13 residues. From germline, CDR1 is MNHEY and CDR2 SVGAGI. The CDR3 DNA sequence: TGTGCCAGCAGGGACAGCATCAATCGGCCCCAGCATTTT. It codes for CASRDSINRPQHF.